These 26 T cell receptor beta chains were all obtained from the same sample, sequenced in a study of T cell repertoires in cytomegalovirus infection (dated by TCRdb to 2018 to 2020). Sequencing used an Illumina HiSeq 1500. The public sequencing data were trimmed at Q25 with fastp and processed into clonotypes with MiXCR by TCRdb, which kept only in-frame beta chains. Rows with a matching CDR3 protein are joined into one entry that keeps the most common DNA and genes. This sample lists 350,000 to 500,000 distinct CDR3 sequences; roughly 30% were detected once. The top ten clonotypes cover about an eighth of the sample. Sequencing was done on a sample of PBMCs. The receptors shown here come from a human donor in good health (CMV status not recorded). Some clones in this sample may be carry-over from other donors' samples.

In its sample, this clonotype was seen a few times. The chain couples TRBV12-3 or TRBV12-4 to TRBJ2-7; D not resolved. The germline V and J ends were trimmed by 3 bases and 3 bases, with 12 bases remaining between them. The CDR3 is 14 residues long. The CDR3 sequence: CASSLQISDYEQYF. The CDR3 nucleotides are TGTGCCAGCAGTTTGCAGATCTCCGACTACGAGCAGTACTTC.

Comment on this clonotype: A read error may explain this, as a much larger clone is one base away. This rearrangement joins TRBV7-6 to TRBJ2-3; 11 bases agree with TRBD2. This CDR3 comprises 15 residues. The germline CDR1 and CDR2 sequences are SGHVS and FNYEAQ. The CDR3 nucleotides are TGTGCCAGCAGCTCTAGCGGGGGGAGCACAGAGACGCAGTATTTT. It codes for CASSSSGGSTETQYF.

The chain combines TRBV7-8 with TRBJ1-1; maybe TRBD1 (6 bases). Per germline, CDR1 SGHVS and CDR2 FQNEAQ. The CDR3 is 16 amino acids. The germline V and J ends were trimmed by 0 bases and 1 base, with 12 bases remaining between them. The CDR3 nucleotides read TGTGCCAGCAGCTTAGCAGGACAGTCCTCGAACACTGAAGCTTTCTTT. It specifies CASSLAGQSSNTEAFF.

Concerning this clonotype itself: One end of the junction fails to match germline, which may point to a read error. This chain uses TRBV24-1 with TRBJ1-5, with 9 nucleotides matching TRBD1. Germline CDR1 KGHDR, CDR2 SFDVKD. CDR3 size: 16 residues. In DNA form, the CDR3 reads TGTGCCAACAGTGAAGCAGGACAGGGGAACAATCAGCCCCAGCATTTT. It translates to CANSEAGQGNNQPQHF.

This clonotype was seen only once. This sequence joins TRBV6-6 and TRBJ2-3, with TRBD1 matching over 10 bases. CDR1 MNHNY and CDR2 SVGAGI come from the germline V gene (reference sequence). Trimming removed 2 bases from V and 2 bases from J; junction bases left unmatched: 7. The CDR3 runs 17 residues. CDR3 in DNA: TGTGCCAGCAGTTACCCGATGGGACAGGGGTACACAGATACGCAGTATTTT. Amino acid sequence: CASSYPMGQGYTDTQYF.

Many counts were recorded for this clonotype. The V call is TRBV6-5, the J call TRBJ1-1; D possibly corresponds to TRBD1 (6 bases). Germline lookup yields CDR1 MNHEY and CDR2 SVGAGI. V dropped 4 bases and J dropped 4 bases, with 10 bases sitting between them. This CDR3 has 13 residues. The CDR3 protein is CASSWEGGTEAFF. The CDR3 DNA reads TGTGCCAGCAGTTGGGAAGGGGGCACTGAAGCTTTCTTT.

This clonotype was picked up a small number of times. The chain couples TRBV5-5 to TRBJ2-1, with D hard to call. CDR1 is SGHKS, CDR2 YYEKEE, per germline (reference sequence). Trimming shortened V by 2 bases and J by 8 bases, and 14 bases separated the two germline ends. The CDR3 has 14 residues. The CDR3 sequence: CASSLGSNTDEQFF. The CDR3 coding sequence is TGTGCCAGCAGCTTAGGATCCAATACCGATGAGCAGTTCTTC.

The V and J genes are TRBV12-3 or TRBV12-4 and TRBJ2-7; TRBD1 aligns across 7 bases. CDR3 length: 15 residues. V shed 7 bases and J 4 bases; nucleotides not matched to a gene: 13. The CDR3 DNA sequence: TGTGCCAGCACCTCCCGGACAGGCTCGGGGTACGAGCAGTACTTC. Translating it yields CASTSRTGSGYEQYF.

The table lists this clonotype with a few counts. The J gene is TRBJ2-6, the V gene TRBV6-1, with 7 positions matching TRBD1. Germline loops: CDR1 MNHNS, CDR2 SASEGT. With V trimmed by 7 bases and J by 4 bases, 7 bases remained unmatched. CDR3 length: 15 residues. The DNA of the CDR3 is TGTGCCAGCATGTCAGGGGGAGCGGGGGCCAACGTCCTGACTTTC. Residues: CASMSGGAGANVLTF.

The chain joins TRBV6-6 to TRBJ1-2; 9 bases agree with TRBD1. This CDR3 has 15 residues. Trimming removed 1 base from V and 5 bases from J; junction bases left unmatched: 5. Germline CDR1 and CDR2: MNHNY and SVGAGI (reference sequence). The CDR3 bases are TGTGCCAGCAGTTACTTGGGACAGGGCGTTTATGGCTACACCTTC. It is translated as CASSYLGQGVYGYTF.

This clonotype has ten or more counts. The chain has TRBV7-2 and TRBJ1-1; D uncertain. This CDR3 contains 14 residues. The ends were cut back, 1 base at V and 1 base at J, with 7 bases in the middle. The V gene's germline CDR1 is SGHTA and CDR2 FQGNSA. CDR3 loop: CASSLGNQNTEAFF. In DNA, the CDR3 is TGTGCCAGCAGCTTAGGGAATCAGAACACTGAAGCTTTCTTT.

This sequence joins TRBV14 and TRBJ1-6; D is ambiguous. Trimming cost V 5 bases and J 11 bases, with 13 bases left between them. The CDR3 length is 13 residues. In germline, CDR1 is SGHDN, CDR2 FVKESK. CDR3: CASSLRGRAPLHF. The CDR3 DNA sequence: TGTGCCAGCAGCTTGAGAGGAAGGGCACCCCTCCACTTT. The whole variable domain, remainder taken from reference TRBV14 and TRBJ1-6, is EAGVTQFPSHSVIEKGQTVTLRCDPISGHDNLYWYRRVMGKEIKFLLHFVKESKQDESGMPNNRFLAERTGGTYSTLKVQPAELEDSGVYFCASSLRGRAPLHFGNGTRLTVT.

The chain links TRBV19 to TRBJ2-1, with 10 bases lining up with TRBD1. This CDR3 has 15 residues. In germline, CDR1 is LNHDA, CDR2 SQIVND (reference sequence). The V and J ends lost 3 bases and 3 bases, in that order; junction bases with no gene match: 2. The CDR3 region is CASSMDRGFYNEQFF. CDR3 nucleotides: TGTGCCAGTAGTATGGACAGGGGGTTCTACAATGAGCAGTTCTTC.

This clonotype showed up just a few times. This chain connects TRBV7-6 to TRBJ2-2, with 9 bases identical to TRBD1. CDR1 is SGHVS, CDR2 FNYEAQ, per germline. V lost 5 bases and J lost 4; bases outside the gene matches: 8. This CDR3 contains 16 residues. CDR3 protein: CASSQNRGLSTGELFF. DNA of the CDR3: TGTGCCAGCAGCCAAAACAGGGGGCTAAGCACCGGGGAGCTGTTTTTT.

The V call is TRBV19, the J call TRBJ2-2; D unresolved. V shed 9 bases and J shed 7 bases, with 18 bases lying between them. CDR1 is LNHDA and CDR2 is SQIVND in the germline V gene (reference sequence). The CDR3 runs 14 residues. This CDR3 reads CASGDSGPIGELFF. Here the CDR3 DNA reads TGTGCCAGCGGTGATTCCGGACCCATCGGGGAGCTGTTTTTT.

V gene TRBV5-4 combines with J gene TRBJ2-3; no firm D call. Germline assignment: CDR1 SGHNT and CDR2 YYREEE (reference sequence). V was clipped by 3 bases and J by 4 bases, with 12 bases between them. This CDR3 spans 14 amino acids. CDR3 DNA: TGTGCCAGCAGCTCCTTGACGGGCTCAGATACGCAGTATTTT. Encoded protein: CASSSLTGSDTQYF. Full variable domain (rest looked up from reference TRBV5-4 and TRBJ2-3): ETGVTQSPTHLIKTRGQQVTLRCSSQSGHNTVSWYQQALGQGPQFIFQYYREEENGRGNFPPRFSGLQFPNYSSELNVNALELDDSALYLCASSSLTGSDTQYFGPGTRLTVL.

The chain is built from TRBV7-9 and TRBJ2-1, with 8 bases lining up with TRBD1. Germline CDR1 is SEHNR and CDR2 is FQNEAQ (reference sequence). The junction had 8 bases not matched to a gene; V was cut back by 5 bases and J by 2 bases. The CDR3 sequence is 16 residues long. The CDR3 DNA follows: TGTGCCAGCAGCGCCCGACAGGGGCAAACCTACAATGAGCAGTTCTTC. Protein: CASSARQGQTYNEQFF.

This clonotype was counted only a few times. In DNA, the CDR3 is TGTGCCAGCAGTTACTCAAGGACAGATCAAAACAATGAGCAGTTCTTC. As protein: CASSYSRTDQNNEQFF. The V call is TRBV6-5, the J call TRBJ2-1, with D possibly being TRBD1 (6 bases). CDR1 is MNHEY, CDR2 SVGAGI, per germline. Trimming took off 0 bases at V and 5 bases at J, with 14 bases between the two ends. The CDR3 consists of 16 residues.

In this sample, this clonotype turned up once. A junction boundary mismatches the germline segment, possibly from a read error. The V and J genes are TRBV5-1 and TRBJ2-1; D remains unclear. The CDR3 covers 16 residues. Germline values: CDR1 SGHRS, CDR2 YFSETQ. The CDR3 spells CASSLAARVSYHEQFF. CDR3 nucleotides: TGCGCCAGCAGCTTGGCCGCCCGGGTCTCCTACCATGAGCAGTTCTTC.

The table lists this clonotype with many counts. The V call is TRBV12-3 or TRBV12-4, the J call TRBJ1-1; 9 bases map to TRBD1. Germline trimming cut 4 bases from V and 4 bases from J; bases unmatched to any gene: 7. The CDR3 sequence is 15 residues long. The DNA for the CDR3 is TGTGCCAGCAGTTCAGGACAGGGGCAGGTCACTGAAGCTTTCTTT. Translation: CASSSGQGQVTEAFF.

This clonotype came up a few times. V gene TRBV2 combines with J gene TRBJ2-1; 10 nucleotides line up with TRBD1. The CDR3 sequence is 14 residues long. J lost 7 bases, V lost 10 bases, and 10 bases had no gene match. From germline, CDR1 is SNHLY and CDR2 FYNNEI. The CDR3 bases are TGTGCCACCGGGGGGGGACAGGGGTTGAATGAGCAGTTCTTC. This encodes CATGGGQGLNEQFF.

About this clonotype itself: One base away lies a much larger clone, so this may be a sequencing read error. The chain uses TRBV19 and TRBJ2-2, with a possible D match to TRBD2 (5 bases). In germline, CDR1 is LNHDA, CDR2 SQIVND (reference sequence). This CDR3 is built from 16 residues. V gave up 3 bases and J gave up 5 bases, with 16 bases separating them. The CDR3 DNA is TGTGCCAGTAGTATCAGAAGAGGGTGCCAGACCGGGGAGCTGTTTTTT. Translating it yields CASSIRRGCQTGELFF.

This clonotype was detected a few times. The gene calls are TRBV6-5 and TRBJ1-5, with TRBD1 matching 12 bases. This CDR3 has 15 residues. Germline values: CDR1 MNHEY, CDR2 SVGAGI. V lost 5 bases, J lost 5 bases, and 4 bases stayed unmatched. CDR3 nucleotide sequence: TGTGCCAGCAGTGGGACAGGGGGCGGAGATCAGCCCCAGCATTTT. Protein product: CASSGTGGGDQPQHF.

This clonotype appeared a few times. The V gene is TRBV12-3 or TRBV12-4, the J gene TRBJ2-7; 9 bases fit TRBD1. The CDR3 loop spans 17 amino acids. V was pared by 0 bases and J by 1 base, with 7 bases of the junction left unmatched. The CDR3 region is CASSLALGQGKSYEQYF. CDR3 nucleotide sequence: TGTGCCAGCAGTTTAGCGCTGGGACAGGGAAAGTCCTACGAGCAGTACTTC.

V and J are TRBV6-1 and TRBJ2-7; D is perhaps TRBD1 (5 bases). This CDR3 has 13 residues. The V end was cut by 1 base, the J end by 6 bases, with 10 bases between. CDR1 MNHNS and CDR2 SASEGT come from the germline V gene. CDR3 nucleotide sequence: TGTGCCAGCAGTGAAGGACTCAGGGCCGAGCAGTACTTC. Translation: CASSEGLRAEQYF.

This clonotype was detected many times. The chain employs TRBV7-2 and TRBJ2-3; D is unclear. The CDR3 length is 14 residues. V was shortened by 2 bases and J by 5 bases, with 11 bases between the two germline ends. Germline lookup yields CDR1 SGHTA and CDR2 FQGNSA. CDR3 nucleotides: TGTGCCAGCAGCTTACGTGGGCGTGAAGATACGCAGTATTTT. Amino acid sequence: CASSLRGREDTQYF.